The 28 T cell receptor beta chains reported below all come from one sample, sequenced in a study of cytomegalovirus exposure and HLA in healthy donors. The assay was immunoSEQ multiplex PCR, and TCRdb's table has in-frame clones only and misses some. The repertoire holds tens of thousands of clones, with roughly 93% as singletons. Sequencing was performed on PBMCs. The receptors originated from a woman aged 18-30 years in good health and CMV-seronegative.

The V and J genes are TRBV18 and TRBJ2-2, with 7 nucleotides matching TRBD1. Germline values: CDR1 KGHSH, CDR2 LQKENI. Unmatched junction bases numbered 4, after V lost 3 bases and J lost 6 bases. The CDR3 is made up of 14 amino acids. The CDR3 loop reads CASSPGQSSGELFF. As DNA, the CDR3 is TGTGCCAGCTCACCGGGACAGTCTTCCGGGGAGCTGTTTTTT.

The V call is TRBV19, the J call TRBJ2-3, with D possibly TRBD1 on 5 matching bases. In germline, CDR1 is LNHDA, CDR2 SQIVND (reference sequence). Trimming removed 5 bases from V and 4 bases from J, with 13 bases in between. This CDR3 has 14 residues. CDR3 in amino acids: CASSPPMGPDTQYF. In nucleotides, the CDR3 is TGTGCCAGTAGTCCTCCAATGGGGCCAGATACGCAGTATTTT.

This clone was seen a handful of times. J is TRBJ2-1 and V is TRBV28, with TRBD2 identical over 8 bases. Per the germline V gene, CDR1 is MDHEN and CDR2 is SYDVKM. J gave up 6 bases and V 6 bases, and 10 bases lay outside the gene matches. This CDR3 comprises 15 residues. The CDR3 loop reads CASSRAGEVTNEQFF. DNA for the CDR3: TGTGCCAGCAGCCGAGCGGGGGAAGTTACCAATGAGCAGTTCTTC.

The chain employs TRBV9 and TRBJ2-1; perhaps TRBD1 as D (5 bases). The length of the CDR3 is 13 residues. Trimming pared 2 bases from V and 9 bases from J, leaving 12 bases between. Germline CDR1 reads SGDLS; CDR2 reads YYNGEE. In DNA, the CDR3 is TGTGCCAGCAGCGTTATCTTCCAGGGTGAGCAGTTCTTC. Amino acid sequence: CASSVIFQGEQFF. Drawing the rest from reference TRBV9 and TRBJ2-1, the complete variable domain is DSGVTQTPKHLITATGQRVTLRCSPRSGDLSVYWYQQSLDQGLQFLIQYYNGEERAKGNILERFSAQQFPDLHSELNLSSLELGDSALYFCASSVIFQGEQFFGPGTRLTVL.

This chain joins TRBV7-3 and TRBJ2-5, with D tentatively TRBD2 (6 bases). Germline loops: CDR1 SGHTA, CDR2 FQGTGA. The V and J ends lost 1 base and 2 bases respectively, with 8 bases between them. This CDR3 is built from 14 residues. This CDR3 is CASSLRGDQETQYF. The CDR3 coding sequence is TGTGCCAGCAGCTTAAGGGGGGATCAAGAGACCCAGTACTTC.

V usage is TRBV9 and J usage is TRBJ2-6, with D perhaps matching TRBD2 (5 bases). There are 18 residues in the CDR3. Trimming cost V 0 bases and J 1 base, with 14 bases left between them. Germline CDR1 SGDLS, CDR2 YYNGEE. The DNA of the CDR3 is TGTGCCAGCAGCGTAGTCCCTTCGGGCGGGTCTGGGGCCAACGTCCTGACTTTC. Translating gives CASSVVPSGGSGANVLTF.

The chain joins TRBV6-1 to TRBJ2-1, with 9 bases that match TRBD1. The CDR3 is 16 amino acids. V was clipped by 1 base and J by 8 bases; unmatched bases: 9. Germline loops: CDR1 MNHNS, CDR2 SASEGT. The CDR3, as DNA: TGTGCCAGCAGTGAAGGTCCGGGACAGGGTATTGATGAGCAGTTCTTC. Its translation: CASSEGPGQGIDEQFF.

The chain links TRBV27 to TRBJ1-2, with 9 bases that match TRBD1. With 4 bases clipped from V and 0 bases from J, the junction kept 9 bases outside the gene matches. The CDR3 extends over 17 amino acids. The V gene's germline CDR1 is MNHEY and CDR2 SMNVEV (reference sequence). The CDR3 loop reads CASSSHSRDRANYGYTF. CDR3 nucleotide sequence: TGTGCCAGCAGTTCCCACTCCCGGGACAGGGCTAACTATGGCTACACCTTC.

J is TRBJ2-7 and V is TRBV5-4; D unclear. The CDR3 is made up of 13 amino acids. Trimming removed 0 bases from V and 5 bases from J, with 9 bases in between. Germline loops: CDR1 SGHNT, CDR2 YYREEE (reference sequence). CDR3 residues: CASSLASVHEQYF. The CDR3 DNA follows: TGTGCCAGCAGCTTGGCGTCTGTCCACGAGCAGTACTTC.

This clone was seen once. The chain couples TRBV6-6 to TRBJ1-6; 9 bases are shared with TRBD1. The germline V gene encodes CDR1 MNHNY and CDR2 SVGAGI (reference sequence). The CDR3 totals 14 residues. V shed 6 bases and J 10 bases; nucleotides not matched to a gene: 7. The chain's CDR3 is CASRGQGAGSPLHF. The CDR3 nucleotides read TGTGCCAGCAGGGGACAGGGAGCAGGATCACCCCTCCACTTT.

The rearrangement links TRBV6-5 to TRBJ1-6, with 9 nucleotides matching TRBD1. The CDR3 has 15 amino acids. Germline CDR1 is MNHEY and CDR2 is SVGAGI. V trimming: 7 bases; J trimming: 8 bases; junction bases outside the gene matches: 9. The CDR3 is CASTTGTGIYSPLHF. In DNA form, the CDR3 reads TGTGCCAGCACCACTGGGACAGGGATCTATTCACCCCTCCACTTT.

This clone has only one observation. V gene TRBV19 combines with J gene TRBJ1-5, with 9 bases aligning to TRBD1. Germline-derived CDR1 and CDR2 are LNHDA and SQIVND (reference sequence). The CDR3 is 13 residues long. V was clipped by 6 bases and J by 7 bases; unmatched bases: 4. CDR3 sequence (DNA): TGTGCCAGTAGCCGGGACAGGGAGCAGCCCCAGCATTTT. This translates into CASSRDREQPQHF.

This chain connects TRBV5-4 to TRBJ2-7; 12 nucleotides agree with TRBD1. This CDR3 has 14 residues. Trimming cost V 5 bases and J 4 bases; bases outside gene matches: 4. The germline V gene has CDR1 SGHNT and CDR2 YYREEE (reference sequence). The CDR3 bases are TGTGCCAGCAGTCCGGGACAGGGGGCTTACGAGCAGTACTTC. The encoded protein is CASSPGQGAYEQYF.

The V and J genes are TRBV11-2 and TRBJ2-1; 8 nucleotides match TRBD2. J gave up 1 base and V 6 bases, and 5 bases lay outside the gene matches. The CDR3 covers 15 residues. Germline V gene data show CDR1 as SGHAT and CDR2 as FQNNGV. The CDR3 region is CASRVAGRSYNEQFF. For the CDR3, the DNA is TGTGCCAGCAGGGTAGCGGGAAGGTCCTACAATGAGCAGTTCTTC.

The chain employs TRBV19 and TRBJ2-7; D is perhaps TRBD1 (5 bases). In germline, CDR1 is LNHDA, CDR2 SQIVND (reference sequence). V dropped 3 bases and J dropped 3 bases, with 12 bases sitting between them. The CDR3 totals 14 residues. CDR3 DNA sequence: TGTGCCAGTAGTATGAGTCTAGGGGTCTACGAGCAGTACTTC. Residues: CASSMSLGVYEQYF.

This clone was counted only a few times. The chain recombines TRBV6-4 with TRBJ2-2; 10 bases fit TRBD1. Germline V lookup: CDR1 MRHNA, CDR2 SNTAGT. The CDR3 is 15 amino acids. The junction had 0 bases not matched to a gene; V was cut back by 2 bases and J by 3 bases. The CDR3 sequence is CASSDGTGDTGELFF. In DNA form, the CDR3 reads TGTGCCAGCAGTGACGGGACAGGGGACACCGGGGAGCTGTTTTTT.

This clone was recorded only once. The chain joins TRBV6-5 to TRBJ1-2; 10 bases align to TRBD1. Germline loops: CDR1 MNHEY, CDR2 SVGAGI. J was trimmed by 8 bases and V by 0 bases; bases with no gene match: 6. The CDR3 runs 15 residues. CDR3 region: CASSYSGQGYRGYTF. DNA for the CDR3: TGTGCCAGCAGTTACTCGGGACAGGGGTATCGCGGCTACACCTTC.

DNA for the CDR3: TGTGCCAGCAGTGTGCCGAACAGGGTTCACTACAATGAGCAGTTCTTC. This sequence encodes CASSVPNRVHYNEQFF. The chain has TRBV27 and TRBJ2-1; D is possibly TRBD1 (6 bases). V was pared by 5 bases and J by 3 bases, with 17 bases between. CDR1 and CDR2 from the germline V gene are MNHEY and SMNVEV (reference sequence). The CDR3 has 16 amino acids.

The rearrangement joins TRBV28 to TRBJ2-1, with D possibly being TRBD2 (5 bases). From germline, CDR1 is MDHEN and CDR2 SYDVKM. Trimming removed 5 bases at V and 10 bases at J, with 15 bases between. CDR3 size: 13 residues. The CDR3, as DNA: TGTGCCAGCAGTCTTAAACGGGGAAACGAGCAGTTCTTC. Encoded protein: CASSLKRGNEQFF.

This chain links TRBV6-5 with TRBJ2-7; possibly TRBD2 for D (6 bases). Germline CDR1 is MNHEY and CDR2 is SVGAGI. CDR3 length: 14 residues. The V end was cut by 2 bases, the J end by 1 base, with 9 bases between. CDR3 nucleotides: TGTGCCAGCAGTTACGGCGGGGAATCCTACGAGCAGTACTTC. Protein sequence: CASSYGGESYEQYF.

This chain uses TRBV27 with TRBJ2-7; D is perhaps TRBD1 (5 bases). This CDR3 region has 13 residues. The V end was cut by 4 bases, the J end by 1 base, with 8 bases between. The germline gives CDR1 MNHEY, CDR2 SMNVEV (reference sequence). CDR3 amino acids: CASSSTGSYEQYF. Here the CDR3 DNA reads TGTGCCAGCAGTTCAACAGGATCCTACGAGCAGTACTTC.

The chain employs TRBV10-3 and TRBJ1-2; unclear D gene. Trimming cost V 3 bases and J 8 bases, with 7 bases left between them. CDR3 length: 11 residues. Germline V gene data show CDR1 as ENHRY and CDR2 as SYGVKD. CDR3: CAISDGEGYTF. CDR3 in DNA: TGTGCCATCAGTGACGGGGAAGGCTACACCTTC.

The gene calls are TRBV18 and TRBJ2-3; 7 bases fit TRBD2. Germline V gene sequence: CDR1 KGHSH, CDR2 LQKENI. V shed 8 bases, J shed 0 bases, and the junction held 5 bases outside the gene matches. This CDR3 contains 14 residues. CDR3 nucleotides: TGTGCCAGCCAGAGCGGGACTAGCACAGATACGCAGTATTTT. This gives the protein CASQSGTSTDTQYF. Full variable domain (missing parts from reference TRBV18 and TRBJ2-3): NAGVMQNPRHLVRRRGQEARLRCSPMKGHSHVYWYRQLPEEGLKFMVYLQKENIIDESGMPKERFSAEFPKEGPSILRIQQVVRGDSAAYFCASQSGTSTDTQYFGPGTRLTVL.

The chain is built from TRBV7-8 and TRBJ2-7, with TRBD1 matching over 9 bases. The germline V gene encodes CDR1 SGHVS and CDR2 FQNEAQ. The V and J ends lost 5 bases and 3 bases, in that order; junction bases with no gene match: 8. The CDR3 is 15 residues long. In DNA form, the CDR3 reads TGTGCCAGCAGCCGCTCGACAGGGGGGGTCTACGAGCAGTACTTC. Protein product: CASSRSTGGVYEQYF.

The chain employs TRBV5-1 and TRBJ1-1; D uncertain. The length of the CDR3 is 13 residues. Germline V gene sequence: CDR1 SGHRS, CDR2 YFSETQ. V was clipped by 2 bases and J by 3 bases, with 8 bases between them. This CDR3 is CASSFKGDTEAFF. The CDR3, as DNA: TGCGCCAGCAGCTTTAAGGGAGACACTGAAGCTTTCTTT.

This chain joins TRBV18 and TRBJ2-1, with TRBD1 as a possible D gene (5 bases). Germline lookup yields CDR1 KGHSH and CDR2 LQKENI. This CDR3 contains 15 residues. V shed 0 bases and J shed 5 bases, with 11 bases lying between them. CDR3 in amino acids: CASSPPGRANNEQFF. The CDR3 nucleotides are TGTGCCAGCTCACCACCGGGCAGGGCTAACAATGAGCAGTTCTTC.

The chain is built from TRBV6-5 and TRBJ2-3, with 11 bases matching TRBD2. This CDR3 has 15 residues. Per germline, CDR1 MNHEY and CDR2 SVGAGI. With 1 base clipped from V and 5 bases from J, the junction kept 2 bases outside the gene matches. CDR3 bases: TGTGCCAGCAGTTACTTAGCGGGAGGGTTAGATACGCAGTATTTT. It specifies CASSYLAGGLDTQYF.

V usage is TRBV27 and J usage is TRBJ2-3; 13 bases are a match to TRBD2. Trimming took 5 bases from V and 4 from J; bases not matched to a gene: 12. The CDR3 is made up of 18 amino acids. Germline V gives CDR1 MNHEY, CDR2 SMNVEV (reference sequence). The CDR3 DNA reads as TGTGCCAGCAGTATAACTAGCGGGGGGGCCTTATACGCAGATACGCAGTATTTT. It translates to CASSITSGGALYADTQYF.